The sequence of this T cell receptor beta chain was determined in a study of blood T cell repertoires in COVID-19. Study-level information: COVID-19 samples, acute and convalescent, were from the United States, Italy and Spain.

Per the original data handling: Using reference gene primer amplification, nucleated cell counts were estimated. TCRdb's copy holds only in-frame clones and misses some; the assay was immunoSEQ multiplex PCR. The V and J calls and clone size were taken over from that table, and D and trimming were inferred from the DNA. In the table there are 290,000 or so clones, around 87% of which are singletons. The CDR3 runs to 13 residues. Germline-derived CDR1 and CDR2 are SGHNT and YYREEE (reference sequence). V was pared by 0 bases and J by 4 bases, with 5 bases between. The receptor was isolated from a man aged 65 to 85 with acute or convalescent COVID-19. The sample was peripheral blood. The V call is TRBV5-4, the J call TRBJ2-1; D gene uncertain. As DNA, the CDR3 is TGTGCCAGCAGCTTGGTTCAGTACAATGAGCAGTTCTTC. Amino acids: CASSLVQYNEQFF.